These 21 T cell receptor beta chains came from one sample sequenced in a study of TIL therapy for anti-PD-1-resistant metastatic lung cancer. The sample's time point: pre-treatment sample, taken before nivolumab and TIL therapy. The immunoSEQ assay was v3. Profiled with immunoSEQ multiplex PCR; TCRdb holds only in-frame clones, not every one. The sample lists around 55,000 clones; roughly four fifths were seen once. The sequencing used blood, collected at baseline. The receptors originated from a person aged 25-79 years with non-small cell lung cancer.

V gene TRBV2 combines with J gene TRBJ2-7; 11 positions agree with TRBD2. CDR3 length equals 17 residues. V trimming: 7 bases; J trimming: 6 bases; junction bases outside the gene matches: 17. Germline values: CDR1 SNHLY, CDR2 FYNNEI. The CDR3 protein is CASNDAFSGRVLSEQYF. In DNA, the CDR3 is TGTGCCAGCAACGACGCTTTTAGCGGGAGGGTTCTAAGCGAGCAGTACTTC.

The chain carries TRBV7-2 and TRBJ2-7; a weak D match, TRBD1 (5 bases). Trimming cost V 1 base and J 2 bases, with 9 bases left between them. CDR1 is SGHTA and CDR2 is FQGNSA in the germline V gene. The length of the CDR3 is 14 residues. CDR3 DNA: TGTGCCAGCAGCTTAGACCTCAGGGCCTACGAGCAGTACTTC. This encodes CASSLDLRAYEQYF.

The gene calls are TRBV3-1 (or the pseudogene TRBV3-2) and TRBJ1-2; D is unclear. The CDR3 runs 12 residues. CDR1 is LGHDT, CDR2 YNNKEL, per germline (reference sequence). V was trimmed by 2 bases and J by 0 bases, leaving 1 base between them. The CDR3 DNA is TGTGCCAGCAGCCAAACTAACTATGGCTACACCTTC. This sequence encodes CASSQTNYGYTF.

The chain couples TRBV5-4 to TRBJ2-1; D may be TRBD2 (6 bases). V lost 3 bases to trimming and J lost 9 bases, with 13 bases between them. This CDR3 contains 13 residues. Germline V gene lookup returns CDR1 SGHNT and CDR2 YYREEE (reference sequence). The DNA of the CDR3 is TGTGCCAGCAGCTCCTTTTTCGGGGGTGAGCAGTTCTTC. Translated, it gives CASSSFFGGEQFF. The full variable domain, with the rest looked up from reference TRBV5-4 and TRBJ2-1, is ETGVTQSPTHLIKTRGQQVTLRCSSQSGHNTVSWYQQALGQGPQFIFQYYREEENGRGNFPPRFSGLQFPNYSSELNVNALELDDSALYLCASSSFFGGEQFFGPGTRLTVL.

The chain links TRBV11-3 to TRBJ2-7, with 10 bases identical to TRBD1. The germline V gene encodes CDR1 SGHNT and CDR2 YENEEA. The CDR3 totals 14 residues. V dropped 1 base and J dropped 6; count of bases not matched to a gene: 3. This chain's CDR3 is CASSLGDRGPEQYF. CDR3 nucleotides: TGTGCCAGCAGCTTAGGGGACAGGGGTCCCGAGCAGTACTTC.

The V gene is TRBV27, the J gene TRBJ2-2, with D perhaps TRBD1 or TRBD2 (6 bases each). Germline V gives CDR1 MNHEY, CDR2 SMNVEV (reference sequence). The length of the CDR3 is 14 residues. Trimming took off 1 base at V and 7 bases at J, with 10 bases between the two ends. CDR3 nucleotide sequence: TGTGCCAGCAGTTTATTGGGGGGCGGCGGGGAGCTGTTTTTT. Translating gives CASSLLGGGGELFF.

The gene calls are TRBV7-2 and TRBJ2-2; 8 bases are shared with TRBD2. Germline assignment: CDR1 SGHTA and CDR2 FQGNSA. This CDR3 has 14 amino acids. J gave up 6 bases and V 4 bases, and 4 bases lay outside the gene matches. CDR3 sequence (DNA): TGTGCCAGCAGCTGGACTAGCCCCCCCGGGGAGCTGTTTTTT. Its translation: CASSWTSPPGELFF.

The chain links TRBV7-2 to TRBJ1-2; no reliable D call. Germline V gene lookup returns CDR1 SGHTA and CDR2 FQGNSA. V gave up 8 bases and J gave up 0 bases, with 13 bases separating them. This CDR3 comprises 14 residues. The CDR3 protein is CASLGGRANYGYTF. CDR3 sequence (DNA): TGTGCCAGCTTAGGTGGGAGAGCTAACTATGGCTACACCTTC.

The V call is TRBV6-5, the J call TRBJ1-6, with a tentative D call TRBD1 (5 bases). CDR1 and CDR2 from the germline V gene are MNHEY and SVGAGI. Between the trimmed V and J ends, which lost 5 bases and 9 bases, there was a span of 17 bases. The CDR3 has 15 residues. The chain's CDR3 is CASSRARDAGSPLHF. The CDR3 DNA reads TGTGCCAGCAGTCGCGCGAGGGACGCCGGTTCACCCCTCCACTTT.

The CDR3 spells CASSHEAQANYEQYF. The CDR3 DNA reads TGCGCCAGCAGCCACGAGGCTCAGGCGAACTACGAGCAGTACTTC. The V call is TRBV4-3, the J call TRBJ2-7; D ambiguous. Germline CDR1 LGHNA, CDR2 YSLEER. The CDR3 is 15 residues long. The V and J ends lost 3 bases and 3 bases respectively, with 15 bases between them.

This chain links TRBV4-1 with TRBJ1-5; tentatively, D is TRBD1 (5 bases). The CDR3 has 15 amino acids. The V gene lost 0 bases and the J gene lost 9 bases, with 15 bases spanning the gap. Germline values: CDR1 MGHRA, CDR2 YSYEKL. In DNA, the CDR3 is TGCGCCAGCAGCCAAGATGGCCTGGGGGTAGGGCCCCAGCATTTT. It codes for CASSQDGLGVGPQHF.

V is TRBV29-1 and J is TRBJ2-1, with 7 bases identical to TRBD2. The J segment lost 8 bases and the V segment lost 4 bases, leaving 8 bases of the junction unmatched. The CDR3 spans 13 residues. Germline CDR1 is SQVTM and CDR2 is ANQGSEA. The CDR3 sequence: CSVGLAVSHEQFF. The CDR3 DNA sequence: TGCAGCGTTGGGCTAGCGGTTTCCCATGAGCAGTTCTTC.

The chain is built from TRBV9 and TRBJ1-6; D may be TRBD1 (5 bases). Germline CDR1 reads SGDLS; CDR2 reads YYNGEE. V lost 0 bases, J lost 7 bases, and 11 bases lay in between. There are 15 residues in the CDR3. The CDR3 DNA reads TGTGCCAGCAGCGTAGTTGGAGGACAAAATTCACCCCTCCACTTT. This sequence encodes CASSVVGGQNSPLHF.

The table lists this clone with a few counts. The rearrangement joins TRBV5-5 to TRBJ1-1; 8 bases align to TRBD1. The J segment lost 5 bases and the V segment lost 9 bases, leaving 15 bases of the junction unmatched. This CDR3 comprises 15 residues. Looked up from germline, CDR1 is SGHKS and CDR2 is YYEKEE (reference sequence). CDR3 DNA: TGTGCCACCTCAGCTTCTCCAGGGGGCTGGACTGAAGCTTTCTTT. Translation: CATSASPGGWTEAFF.

The chain joins TRBV7-2 to TRBJ1-4, with 9 bases fitting TRBD1. The V segment lost 4 bases and the J segment 8 bases; nucleotides outside the gene matches: 5. CDR1 and CDR2 from the germline V gene are SGHTA and FQGNSA. This CDR3 has 14 amino acids. CDR3 sequence reads: CASSSQGAREKLFF. As DNA, the CDR3 is TGTGCCAGCAGCTCACAGGGGGCAAGAGAAAAACTGTTTTTT.

The chain recombines TRBV9 with TRBJ2-1; 11 bases map to TRBD2. With 4 bases clipped from V and 3 bases from J, the junction kept 6 bases outside the gene matches. Germline CDR1 is SGDLS and CDR2 is YYNGEE. The CDR3 sequence is 16 residues long. CDR3 nucleotide sequence: TGTGCCAGCAGCCCTCAGACTAGCGGGGTCTACAATGAGCAGTTCTTC. This sequence encodes CASSPQTSGVYNEQFF.

This chain links TRBV28 with TRBJ2-7; weak D call: TRBD2 (6 bases). The V gene's germline CDR1 is MDHEN and CDR2 SYDVKM. V was trimmed by 8 bases and J by 4 bases, leaving 18 bases between them. The CDR3 runs to 14 residues. The CDR3 spells CASVGGYQGYEQYF. The CDR3 DNA is TGTGCCAGCGTGGGGGGATACCAGGGTTACGAGCAGTACTTC.

This chain uses TRBV3-1 (or the pseudogene TRBV3-2) with TRBJ2-5; D may be TRBD2 (5 bases). The germline V gene has CDR1 LGHDT and CDR2 YNNKEL (reference sequence). Deletions cut 4 bases from V and 2 bases from J, with 5 bases between. The CDR3 totals 12 residues. In nucleotides, the CDR3 is TGTGCCAGCAGCCCGGGGCAAGAGACCCAGTACTTC. Translation: CASSPGQETQYF.

CDR3 nucleotides: TGTGCCAGCTCACCACCCACTAGCGGGGGGCGGGATACGCAGTATTTT. It codes for CASSPPTSGGRDTQYF. The chain has TRBV18 and TRBJ2-3; 12 nucleotides align to TRBD2. The germline V gene has CDR1 KGHSH and CDR2 LQKENI. This CDR3 contains 16 residues. After removal of 0 bases from V and 6 bases from J, the junction contained 4 bases not matched to a gene.

This sequence joins TRBV13 and TRBJ2-5; TRBD1 matches 11 bases. The DNA end favors TRBJ2-7, so the J call may be wrong. CDR1 and CDR2 (germline): PRHDT, FYEKMQ (reference sequence). This CDR3 spans 14 amino acids. CDR3: CASSRGQGVYEQYF. DNA of the CDR3: TGTGCCAGCAGCCGGGGACAGGGGGTCTACGAGCAGTACTTC.

This clone was detected once. Here the CDR3 reads CASSSHRDTYEQYF. The CDR3 nucleotides are TGTGCCAGCAGTTCCCACCGGGACACATACGAGCAGTACTTC. The V call is TRBV28, the J call TRBJ2-7; D might be TRBD1 (6 bases). V shed 4 bases and J shed 4 bases, with 14 bases lying between them. CDR3 length equals 14 residues. The germline CDR1 and CDR2 sequences are MDHEN and SYDVKM.